Listed below are T cell receptor beta chains from one sample, sequenced in a study of blood T cell repertoires in COVID-19. The data were produced by immunoSEQ multiplex PCR, yet TCRdb's version contains in-frame clones alone and is incomplete. The table records 400,000 to 500,000 clones, 70% to 90% of them present only once. Sequencing was performed on PBMCs or T cells enriched from blood (not recorded which). The receptors stem from a woman aged 18-29 years who had been exposed to COVID-19. The CDR3 runs from the conserved cysteine through the conserved F or W. D genes are given only for firm matches. Size tells how often a clone was seen (once, few, many) or the class of an expanded clone, and some rows leave it out.

j_gene,v_gene,abundance,len,d_gene,CDR3nt,CDR3aa
TRBJ1-4,TRBV3-1/TRBV3-2,.,14,TRBD1,TGTGCCAGCAGCCAGGGACAGGGAAGGGAAAAACTGTTTTTT,CASSQGQGREKLFF
TRBJ2-5,TRBV7-9,.,15,TRBD1,TGTGCCAGCAGCTTAGCCGGGACAGGGAGGGAGACCCAGTACTTC,CASSLAGTGRETQYF
TRBJ1-2,TRBV6-5,.,13,TRBD1,TGTGCCAGCAGTAACACAGGGGCGAATGGCTACACCTTC,CASSNTGANGYTF
TRBJ2-7,TRBV2,.,14,TRBD1,TGTGCCAGCAGTGAGTGGGACAGGGCCTACGAGCAGTACTTC,CASSEWDRAYEQYF
TRBJ2-7,TRBV28,few,15,TRBD1,TGTGCCAGTCTTAATATTGGACAGGGGGCCTACGAGCAGTACTTC,CASLNIGQGAYEQYF
TRBJ1-3,TRBV5-6,once,15,.,TGTGCCAGCAGCTTGGTGTCGAGCTCTGGAAACACCATATATTTT,CASSLVSSSGNTIYF
TRBJ1-5,TRBV28,.,14,.,TGTGCCAGCAGTTCAAGGACAGGCAATCAGCCCCAGCATTTT,CASSSRTGNQPQHF
TRBJ2-5,TRBV7-2,.,14,.,TGTGCCAGCAGCTTAGGGGCTGCCCCGGAGACCCAGTACTTC,CASSLGAAPETQYF
TRBJ2-3,TRBV4-2,.,15,.,TGTGCCAGCGCAGACGCCCAGGGCTCCACAGATACGCAGTATTTT,CASADAQGSTDTQYF
TRBJ1-2,TRBV7-6,.,16,TRBD1,TGTGCCAGCAGCCAGGGACAGGGGGAAGTAAACTATGGCTACACCTTC,CASSQGQGEVNYGYTF
TRBJ1-5,TRBV16,.,21,.,TGTGCCAGCAGCCAATCTCTAATCTGGGACACGAACCAAGGGAGCAATCAGCCCCAGCATTTT,CASSQSLIWDTNQGSNQPQHF
TRBJ1-1,TRBV29-1,.,14,.,TGCAGCGTTGCTTCCCTAGGGGGTAACACTGAAGCTTTCTTT,CSVASLGGNTEAFF
TRBJ2-7,TRBV5-1,.,14,TRBD1,TGCGCCAGCAGCATTCAGACAGGGGCCTACGAGCAGTACTTC,CASSIQTGAYEQYF
TRBJ2-5,TRBV19,.,12,.,TGTGCCAGTAGTTCAGGGCGAGAGACCCAGTACTTC,CASSSGRETQYF
TRBJ2-6,TRBV7-2,.,14,.,TGTGCCAGCAGCTTCCCAACTGGGGCCAACGTCCTGACTTTC,CASSFPTGANVLTF
TRBJ2-2,TRBV7-7,.,16,.,TGTGCTAGCAGCCCACCCCCCCCAGATAACACCGGGGAGCTGTTTTTT,CASSPPPPDNTGELFF
TRBJ2-5,TRBV12-3/TRBV12-4,.,13,.,TGTGCCAGCAGTTCTGGGCCCAGGCAGACCCAGTACTTC,CASSSGPRQTQYF
TRBJ2-2,TRBV6-5,.,14,.,TGTGCCAGCACGTTGGGGCAGAACACCGGGGAGCTGTTTTTT,CASTLGQNTGELFF
TRBJ1-3,TRBV29-1,few,13,TRBD1,TGCAGCGTGGCCAGGGGGCCTGGAAACACCATATATTTT,CSVARGPGNTIYF
TRBJ2-5,TRBV19,.,13,.,TGTGCCAGTGGGCCCTTGGCTCAAGAGACCCAGTACTTC,CASGPLAQETQYF
TRBJ2-5,TRBV27,.,15,TRBD2,TGTGCCAGCAGTATCTCGGGGGGGGGCGTAGAGACCCAGTACTTC,CASSISGGGVETQYF
TRBJ1-3,TRBV18,.,13,.,TGTGCCAGCTCACCGGGCCTTGGAAACACCATATATTTT,CASSPGLGNTIYF
TRBJ1-3,TRBV4-2,.,14,TRBD1,TGTGCCAGCAGCGACAGGGGATTTGGAAACACCATATATTTT,CASSDRGFGNTIYF
TRBJ1-1,TRBV4-2,.,14,.,TGTGCCAGCAGCCAAGCAGGGGAGAACACTGAAGCTTTCTTT,CASSQAGENTEAFF
TRBJ1-5,TRBV27,.,14,TRBD1,TGTGCCAGCAGTTCCGGACAGGGCAATCAGCCCCAGCATTTT,CASSSGQGNQPQHF
TRBJ1-2,TRBV7-8,.,13,TRBD1,TGTGCCAGCAGCCCCGACGGACAGGGCATTCAGAATTTC,CASSPDGQGIQNF
TRBJ2-7,TRBV6-5,.,14,.,TGTGCCAGCAGCAGAGTAGAGAGGACCTACGAGCAGTACTTC,CASSRVERTYEQYF
TRBJ1-6,TRBV6-1,.,17,.,TGTGCCAGCAGTGAACACGGGGAGAGGTCCTATAATTCACCCCTCCACTTT,CASSEHGERSYNSPLHF
TRBJ1-1,TRBV30,.,13,TRBD1,TGTGCCTGGAGTCGACAGGGGGGTACTGAAGCTTTCTTT,CAWSRQGGTEAFF
TRBJ2-1,TRBV18,.,17,.,TGTGCCAGCTCACCTACCGAGAGACAGGGATTGGGGGGTGAGCAGTTCTTC,CASSPTERQGLGGEQFF
TRBJ1-4,TRBV19,.,17,.,TGTGCCAGTAGTATCCTCACGGCTCTCAGGGCTAATGAAAAACTGTTTTTT,CASSILTALRANEKLFF
TRBJ2-2,TRBV29-1,once,15,TRBD2,TGCAGCGTTGAATCAGCGGGGGCGAATTTCGGGGAGCTGTTTTTT,CSVESAGANFGELFF
TRBJ2-2,TRBV15,.,15,TRBD1,TGTGCCACCAGCGGAGGACACAGGGGAACCGGGGAGCTGTTTTTT,CATSGGHRGTGELFF
TRBJ1-1,TRBV28,.,13,TRBD1,TGTGCCAGCAGTCTCAAGACAGGGACGGGAGCTTTCTTT,CASSLKTGTGAFF
TRBJ1-5,TRBV28,.,18,.,TGTGCCAGCAGTCAACGGGATCCGCTCGCAGGTGGCAATCAGCCCCAGCATTTT,CASSQRDPLAGGNQPQHF
TRBJ1-1,TRBV19,.,15,.,TGTGCCAGTAAAACAGAATCTTCGGTGAACACTGAAGCTTTCTTT,CASKTESSVNTEAFF
TRBJ1-1,TRBV12-3/TRBV12-4,.,11,.,TGTGCCAGCATCCAAGGGACAGAAGCTTTCTTT,CASIQGTEAFF
TRBJ2-3,TRBV7-2,.,17,TRBD1,TGTGCCAGCAGCGGAAGACCGGGACAGGGGGCAACAGATACGCAGTATTTT,CASSGRPGQGATDTQYF
TRBJ1-2,TRBV7-9,.,18,.,TGTGCCAGCAGCTCGGGAGTCCGGGACGCTTCTCTGACCTACGGCTACACCTTC,CASSSGVRDASLTYGYTF
TRBJ2-7,TRBV15,.,14,.,TGTGCCACCAGCAGGGCTGGAGGGCCCTACGAGCAGTACTTC,CATSRAGGPYEQYF
TRBJ2-4,TRBV19,once,18,TRBD1,TGTGCCAGTAGTACCACGGCGGGGACAGGGGTCGACAAAAACATTCAGTACTTC,CASSTTAGTGVDKNIQYF
TRBJ2-4,TRBV7-2,.,15,.,TGTGCCAGCAGCTTAGAACCCACTCTAGCGCGGGTTCAGTACTTC,CASSLEPTLARVQYF
TRBJ1-4,TRBV23-1,.,14,TRBD1,TGCGCCAGCAGTCACCGGACAGGTAATGAAAAACTGTTTTTT,CASSHRTGNEKLFF
TRBJ2-1,TRBV5-1,.,15,TRBD1,TGCGCCAGCAGCTTGGTCCAGGGGGCTAACAATGAGCAGTTCTTC,CASSLVQGANNEQFF
TRBJ2-4,TRBV2,.,16,.,TGTGCCAGCAGTGAAAGGGGTTGGGGAATGGGGAACATTCAGTACTTC,CASSERGWGMGNIQYF
TRBJ1-2,TRBV4-3,.,13,.,TGCGCCAGCAGTCCGGACTTAACCTATGGCTACACCTTC,CASSPDLTYGYTF
TRBJ1-5,TRBV4-1,few,17,TRBD1,TGCGCCAGCAGCCAGACCCCAGACAGGGGCCCAAATCAGCCCCAGCATTTT,CASSQTPDRGPNQPQHF
TRBJ2-1,TRBV5-1,.,15,TRBD2,TGCGCCAGCAGCTCTAGCGGCAGCTCCTACAATGAGCAGTTCTTC,CASSSSGSSYNEQFF
TRBJ1-4,TRBV27,.,14,.,TGTGCCAGCAGTTTACTGCCGGTTAATGAAAAACTGTTTTTT,CASSLLPVNEKLFF
TRBJ2-7,TRBV29-1,.,21,TRBD2,TGCAGCGTTAAGGGGAAGAGTTGGTGGCTAGCGGGAGGGCCTGGGATCCACGAGCAGTACTTC,CSVKGKSWWLAGGPGIHEQYF
TRBJ1-3,TRBV5-5,.,14,.,TGTGCCAGCCGGGACACCCACTCTGGAAACACCATATATTTT,CASRDTHSGNTIYF
TRBJ1-6,TRBV4-2,.,18,TRBD1,TGTGCCAGCAGCCCCGAACCGGGACAGTATTACTATAATTCACCCCTCCACTTT,CASSPEPGQYYYNSPLHF